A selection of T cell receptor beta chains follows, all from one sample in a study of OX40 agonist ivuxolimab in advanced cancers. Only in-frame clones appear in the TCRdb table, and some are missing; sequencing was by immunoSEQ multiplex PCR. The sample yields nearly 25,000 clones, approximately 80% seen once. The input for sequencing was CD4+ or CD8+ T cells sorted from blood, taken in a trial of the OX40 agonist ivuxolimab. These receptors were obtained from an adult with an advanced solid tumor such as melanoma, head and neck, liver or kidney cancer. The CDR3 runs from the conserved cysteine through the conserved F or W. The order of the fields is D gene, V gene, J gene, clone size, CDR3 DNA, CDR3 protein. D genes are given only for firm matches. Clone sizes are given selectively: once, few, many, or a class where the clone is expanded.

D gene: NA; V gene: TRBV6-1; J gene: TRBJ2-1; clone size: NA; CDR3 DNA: TGTGCCAGCAGTGAATCCGGGCCGTACAATGAGCAGTTCTTC; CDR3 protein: CASSESGPYNEQFF
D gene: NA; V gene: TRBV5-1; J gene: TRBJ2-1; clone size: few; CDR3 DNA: TGCGCCAGCAGCTTGGACGGGGCCTCCTACAATGAGCAGTTCTTC; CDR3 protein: CASSLDGASYNEQFF
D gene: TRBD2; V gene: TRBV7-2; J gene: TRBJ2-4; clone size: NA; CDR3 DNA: TGTGCCAGCAGCTTCCGGGGGGACATTCAGTACTTC; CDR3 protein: CASSFRGDIQYF
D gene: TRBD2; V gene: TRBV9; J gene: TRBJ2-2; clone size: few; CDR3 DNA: TGTGCCAGCAGCCAAAGAGCGGGAGCGGGCGGGGAGCTGTTTTTT; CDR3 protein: CASSQRAGAGGELFF
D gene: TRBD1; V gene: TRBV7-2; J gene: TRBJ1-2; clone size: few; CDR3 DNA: TGTGCCAGCAGCCCAGGGACAGGAGGACTTAACTATGGCTACACCTTC; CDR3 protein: CASSPGTGGLNYGYTF
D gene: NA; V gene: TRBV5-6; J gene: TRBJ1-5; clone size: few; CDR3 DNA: TGTGCCAGCAGCTTGTACGCGGGGAGGGGGAATCAGCCCCAGCATTTT; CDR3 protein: CASSLYAGRGNQPQHF
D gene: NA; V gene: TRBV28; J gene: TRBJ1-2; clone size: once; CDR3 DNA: TGTGCCAGCAGTTTAGGGCAGCCACTTTATGGCTACACCTTC; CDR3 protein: CASSLGQPLYGYTF
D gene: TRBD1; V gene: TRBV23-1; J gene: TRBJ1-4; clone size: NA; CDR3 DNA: TGCGCCAGCAGTCACTACATCCGGGACAGGGTGGTTAATGAAAAACTGTTTTTT; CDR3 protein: CASSHYIRDRVVNEKLFF
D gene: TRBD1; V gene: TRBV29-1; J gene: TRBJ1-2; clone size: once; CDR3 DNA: TGCAGCGTGGACAGGGATGGCTACACCTTC; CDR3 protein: CSVDRDGYTF
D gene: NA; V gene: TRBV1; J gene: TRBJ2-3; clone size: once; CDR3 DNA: TGCACCAGCAGCCCCCCCCTCCCGGCAGATACGCAGTATTTT; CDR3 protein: CTSSPPLPADTQYF
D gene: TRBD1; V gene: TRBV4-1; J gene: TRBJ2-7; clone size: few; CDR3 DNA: TGCGCCAGCAGCCCGGCAGGGACAGGGTCTATTCTATCCTACGAGCAGTACTTC; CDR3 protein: CASSPAGTGSILSYEQYF
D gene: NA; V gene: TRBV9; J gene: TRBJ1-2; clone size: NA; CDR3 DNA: TGTGCCAGCAGCGTAGATCGGACACTTTATGGCTACACCTTC; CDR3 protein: CASSVDRTLYGYTF
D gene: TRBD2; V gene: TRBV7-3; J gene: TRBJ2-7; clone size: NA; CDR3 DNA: TGTGCCAGCACGCCGAGCGGGAGCAACGAGCAGTACTTC; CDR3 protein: CASTPSGSNEQYF
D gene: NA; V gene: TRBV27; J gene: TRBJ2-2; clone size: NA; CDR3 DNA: TGTGCCAGCAGTCCCGACACCGGGGAGCTGTTTTTT; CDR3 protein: CASSPDTGELFF
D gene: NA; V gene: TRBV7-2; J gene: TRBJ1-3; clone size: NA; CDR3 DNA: TGTGCCAGCAGCTTAGCGGGACGGGTTGGGCGAAACACCATATATTTT; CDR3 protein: CASSLAGRVGRNTIYF
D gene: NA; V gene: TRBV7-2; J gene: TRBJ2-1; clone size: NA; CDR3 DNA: TGTACCAGCAGCCCTACCTACAATGAGCAGTTCTTC; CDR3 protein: CTSSPTYNEQFF
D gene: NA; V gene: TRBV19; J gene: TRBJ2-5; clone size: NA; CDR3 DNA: TGTGCCAGTAGTATGTTCAGAGAGACCCAGTACTTC; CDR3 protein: CASSMFRETQYF
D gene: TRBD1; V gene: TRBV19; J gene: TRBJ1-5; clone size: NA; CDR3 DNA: TGTGCCAGTAGAACAGGGGGCGCAAGCAATCAGCCCCAGCATTTT; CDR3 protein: CASRTGGASNQPQHF
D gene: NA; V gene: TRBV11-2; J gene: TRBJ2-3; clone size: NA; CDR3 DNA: TGTGCCAGCAGCCCCGAGGGGGTTGCCGCAGATACGCAGTATTTT; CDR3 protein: CASSPEGVAADTQYF